This record looks at one T cell receptor beta chain sequence and its context. This sample was taken from a study of CD8 T cells in Susac syndrome. Germline V gene lookup returns CDR1 KGHSH and CDR2 LQKENI. CDR3 size: 13 residues. Trimming took 0 bases from V and 14 from J, leaving 14 bases between them. An amount of RNA that ranged from roughly 0.45 to 1 ug was reverse transcribed with random hexamers. The CDR3 of TCR beta was amplified by immunoSEQ multiplex PCR across 54 Vbeta and 13 Jbeta. TCRdb processed the immunoSEQ multiplex PCR reads anew with MiXCR; each CDR3 protein has one entry. The sample gives some 75,000 distinct CDR3 sequences, approximately 95% of which show up once; roughly 0.45% is in the top ten.

Sequenced sample: CD8+ T cells from PBMCs. The chain carries TRBV18 and TRBJ2-1; no definite D call. The sequence was collected from a human donor with Susac syndrome. The CDR3 is CASSPPSEAEKFF. In nucleotides, the CDR3 is TGTGCCAGCTCACCACCGTCCGAGGCGGAGAAGTTCTTC.